The clone carrying this T cell receptor (beta chain) is a singleton in its sample. CDR1 MGHDK and CDR2 SYGVNS come from the germline V gene. V was clipped by 4 bases and J by 8 bases; unmatched bases: 7. This CDR3 contains 15 residues. Assay used: immunoSEQ multiplex PCR; TCRdb lists only in-frame clones, some missing. This table holds some 210,000 clones, around 82% found once. This specimen belongs to a study of blood T cell repertoires in COVID-19. The source is a man in his fifties with active or convalescent COVID-19. The chain employs TRBV25-1 and TRBJ1-4, with TRBD1 identical over 10 bases. Sequencing input: peripheral blood. Here the CDR3 reads CASSGRDRGVEKLFF. CDR3 DNA: TGTGCCAGCAGTGGCCGGGACAGGGGTGTCGAAAAACTGTTTTTT.